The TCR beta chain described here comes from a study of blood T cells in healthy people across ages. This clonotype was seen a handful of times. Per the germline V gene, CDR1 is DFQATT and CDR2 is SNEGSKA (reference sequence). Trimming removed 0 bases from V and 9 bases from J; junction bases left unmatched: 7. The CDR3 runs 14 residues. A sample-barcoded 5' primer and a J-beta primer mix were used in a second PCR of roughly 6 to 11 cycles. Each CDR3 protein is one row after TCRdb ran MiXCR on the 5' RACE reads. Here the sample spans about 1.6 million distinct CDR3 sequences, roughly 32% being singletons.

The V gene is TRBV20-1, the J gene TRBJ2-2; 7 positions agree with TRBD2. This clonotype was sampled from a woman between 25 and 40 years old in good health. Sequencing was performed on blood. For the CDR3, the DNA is TGCAGTGCTAGAGATAGACTAGCAGGTTGGGAGCTGTTTTTT. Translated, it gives CSARDRLAGWELFF.